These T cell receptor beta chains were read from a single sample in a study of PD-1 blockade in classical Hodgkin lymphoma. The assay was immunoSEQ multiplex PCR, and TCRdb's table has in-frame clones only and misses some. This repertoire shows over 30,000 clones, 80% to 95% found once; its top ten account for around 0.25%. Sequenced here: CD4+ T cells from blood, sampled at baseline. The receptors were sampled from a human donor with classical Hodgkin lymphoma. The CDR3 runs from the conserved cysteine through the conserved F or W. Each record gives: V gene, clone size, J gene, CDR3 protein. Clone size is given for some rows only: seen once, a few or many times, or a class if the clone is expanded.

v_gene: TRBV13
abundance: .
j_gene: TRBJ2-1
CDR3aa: CASSYLFQVNEQFF

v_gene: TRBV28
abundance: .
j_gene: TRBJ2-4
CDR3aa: CASSFSLGGYGKNIQYF

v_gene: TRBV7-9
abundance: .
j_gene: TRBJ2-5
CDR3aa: CASSFTHQGPQETQYF

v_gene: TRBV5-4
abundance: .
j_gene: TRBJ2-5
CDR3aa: CASSLATPQETQYF

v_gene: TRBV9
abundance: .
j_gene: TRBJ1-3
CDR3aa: CASSVAAIGIASSGNTIYF

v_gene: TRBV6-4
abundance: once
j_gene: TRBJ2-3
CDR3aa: CASSRQGNRADTQYF

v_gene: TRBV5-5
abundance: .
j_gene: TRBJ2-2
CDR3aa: CASSLRGTFNTGELFF

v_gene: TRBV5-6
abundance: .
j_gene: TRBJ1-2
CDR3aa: CASSAGPTNYGYTF

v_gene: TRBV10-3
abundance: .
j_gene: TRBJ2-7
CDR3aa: CAIKFQGNSYEQYF

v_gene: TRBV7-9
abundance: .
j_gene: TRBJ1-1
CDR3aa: CASSLSEMNTEAFF

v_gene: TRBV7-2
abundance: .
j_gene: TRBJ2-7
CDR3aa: CASSLQGISYEQYF

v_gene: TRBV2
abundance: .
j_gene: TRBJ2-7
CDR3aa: CASSEIRISYEQYF

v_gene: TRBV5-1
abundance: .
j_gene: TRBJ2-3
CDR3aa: CASSLRSGSTDTQYF

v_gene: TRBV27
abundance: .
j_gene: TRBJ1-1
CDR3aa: CASSFRAAARMNTEAFF

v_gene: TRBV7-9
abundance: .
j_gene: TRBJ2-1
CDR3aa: CASSLGIRGRKTYNEQFF

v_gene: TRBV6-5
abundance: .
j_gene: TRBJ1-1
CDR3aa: CASRADSMNTEAFF

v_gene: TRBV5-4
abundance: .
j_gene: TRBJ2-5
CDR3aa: CASSLRASLETQYF

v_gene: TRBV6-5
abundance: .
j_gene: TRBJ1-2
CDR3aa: CASSRRENYGYTF

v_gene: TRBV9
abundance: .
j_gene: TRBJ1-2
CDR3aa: CASSVVSGSIYTF

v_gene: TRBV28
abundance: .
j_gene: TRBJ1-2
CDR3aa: CASSDPEIFLWVAGGYGYTF

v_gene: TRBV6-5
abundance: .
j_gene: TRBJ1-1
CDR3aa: CASTQPGVGNTEAFF

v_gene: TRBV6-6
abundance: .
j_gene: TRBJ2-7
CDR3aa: CASSSPGQGYEQYF

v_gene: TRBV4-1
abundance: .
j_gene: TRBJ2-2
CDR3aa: CASSQDPPRAHNTGELFF

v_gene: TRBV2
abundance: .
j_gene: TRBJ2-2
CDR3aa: CASRWDRGPGELFF

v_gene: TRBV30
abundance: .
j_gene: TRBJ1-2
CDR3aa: CAWRHKSGGYGYTF

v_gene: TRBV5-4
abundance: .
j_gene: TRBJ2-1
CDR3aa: CASSLAGGLWAHEQFF

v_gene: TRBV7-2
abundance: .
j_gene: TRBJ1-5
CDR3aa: CASSLRTASNQPQHF

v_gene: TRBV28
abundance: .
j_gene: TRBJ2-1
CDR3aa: CASHGLAASHEQFF

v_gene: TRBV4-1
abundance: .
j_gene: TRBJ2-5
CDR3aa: CASSQGVGVPKVGETQYF

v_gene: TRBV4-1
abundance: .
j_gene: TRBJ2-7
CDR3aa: CASSQEAGVSYEQYF

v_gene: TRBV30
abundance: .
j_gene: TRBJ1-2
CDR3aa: CAWRTPGGVGYTF

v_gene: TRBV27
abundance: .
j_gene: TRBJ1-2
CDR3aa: CASTRGDLVLNEYGYTF

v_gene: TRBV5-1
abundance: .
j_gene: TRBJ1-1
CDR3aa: CASSLPQGESTEAFF

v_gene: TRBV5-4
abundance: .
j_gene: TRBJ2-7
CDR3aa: CASSLMGLAALSSYEQYF

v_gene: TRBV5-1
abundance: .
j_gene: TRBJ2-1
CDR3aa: CASSFDVPTNNEQFF

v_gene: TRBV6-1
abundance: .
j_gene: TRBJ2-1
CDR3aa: CASSPLDEQFF

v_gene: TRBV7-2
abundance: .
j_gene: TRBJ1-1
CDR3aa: CASSPTTEAFF

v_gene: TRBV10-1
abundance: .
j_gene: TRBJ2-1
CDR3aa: CASSELRLAGGNEQFF

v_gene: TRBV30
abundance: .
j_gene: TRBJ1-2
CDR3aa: CAWSGDYGYTF

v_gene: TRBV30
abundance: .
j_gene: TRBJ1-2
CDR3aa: CAWSTMGQGAGGYTF

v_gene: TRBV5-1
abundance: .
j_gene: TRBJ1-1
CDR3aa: CASSLMPTEGEAFF

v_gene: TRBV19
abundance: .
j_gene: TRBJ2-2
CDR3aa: CASSYNGGRLNTGELFF

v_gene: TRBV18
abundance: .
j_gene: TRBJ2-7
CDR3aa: CASSPRNDRKQYF

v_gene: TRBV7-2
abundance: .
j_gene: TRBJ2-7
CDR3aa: CASTLQGQGSYEQYF

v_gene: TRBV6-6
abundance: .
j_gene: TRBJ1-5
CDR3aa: CASSYSRPGLNQPQHF

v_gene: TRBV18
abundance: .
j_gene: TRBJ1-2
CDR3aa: CASSPPQDRRVGYTF

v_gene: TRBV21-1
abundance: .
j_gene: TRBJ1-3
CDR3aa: CASSKGTDSSGNTIYF

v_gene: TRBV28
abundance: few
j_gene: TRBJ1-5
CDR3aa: CASSFDRGVQPQHF

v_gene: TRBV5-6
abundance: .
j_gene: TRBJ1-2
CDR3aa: CASSLGQNYGYTF

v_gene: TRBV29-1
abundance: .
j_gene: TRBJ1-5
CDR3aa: CSVVGTLGQPQHF

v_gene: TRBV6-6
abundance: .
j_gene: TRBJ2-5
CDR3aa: CASSYVSEETQYF

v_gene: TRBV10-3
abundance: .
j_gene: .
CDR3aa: CAISDGSYEQYF

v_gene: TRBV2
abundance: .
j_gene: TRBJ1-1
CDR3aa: CASHWDSGTEAFF

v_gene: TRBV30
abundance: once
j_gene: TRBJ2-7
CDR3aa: CAWSIKPTGVHEQYF

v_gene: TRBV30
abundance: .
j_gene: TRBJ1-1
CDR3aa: CAWSVSRNTEAFF

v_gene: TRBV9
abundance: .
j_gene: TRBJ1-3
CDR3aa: CASSAMIQGNTIYF

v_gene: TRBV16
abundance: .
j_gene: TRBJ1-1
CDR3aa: CASSQSGYGSFF

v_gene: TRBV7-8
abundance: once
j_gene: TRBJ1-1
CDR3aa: CASSVQGADTEAFF

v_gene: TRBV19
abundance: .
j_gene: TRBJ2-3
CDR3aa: CASSINGARRDTQYF